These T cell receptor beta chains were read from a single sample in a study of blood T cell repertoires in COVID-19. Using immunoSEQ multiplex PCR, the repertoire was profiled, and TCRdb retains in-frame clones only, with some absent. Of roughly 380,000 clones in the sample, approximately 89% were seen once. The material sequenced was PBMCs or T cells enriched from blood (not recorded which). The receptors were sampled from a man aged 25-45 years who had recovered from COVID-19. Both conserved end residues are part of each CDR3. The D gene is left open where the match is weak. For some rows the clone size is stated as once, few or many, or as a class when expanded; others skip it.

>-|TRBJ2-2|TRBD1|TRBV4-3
CASSQGGGSNTGELFF
TGCGCCAGCAGCCAAGGAGGGGGCTCGAACACCGGGGAGCTGTTTTTT
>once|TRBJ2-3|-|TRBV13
CASSLADRARGTSTDTQYF
TGTGCCAGCAGCTTAGCCGACAGGGCGAGGGGGACTAGCACAGATACGCAGTATTTT
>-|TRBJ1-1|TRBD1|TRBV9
CASSRGTGNTEAFF
TGTGCCAGCAGCCGCGGGACAGGGAACACTGAAGCTTTCTTT
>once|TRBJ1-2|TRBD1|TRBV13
CASSPRTGEGGYTF
TGTGCCAGCAGCCCACGGACAGGGGAAGGCGGCTACACCTTC
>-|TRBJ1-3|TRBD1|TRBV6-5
CASSLLGQLSGNTIYF
TGTGCCAGCAGTTTATTGGGACAGCTCTCTGGAAACACCATATATTTT
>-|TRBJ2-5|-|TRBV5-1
CASSLGSSVQETQYF
TGCGCCAGCAGCTTGGGTTCTTCAGTACAAGAGACCCAGTACTTC
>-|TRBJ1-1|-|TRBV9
CASSPVAGAFF
TGTGCCAGCAGCCCGGTTGCCGGGGCTTTCTTT
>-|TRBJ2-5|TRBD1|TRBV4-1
CASSQAGTGWEETQYF
TGCGCCAGCAGCCAAGCCGGGACAGGGTGGGAAGAGACCCAGTACTTC
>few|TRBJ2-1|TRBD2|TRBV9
CASSAPRGAGGQNEQFF
TGTGCCAGCAGCGCCCCGAGGGGAGCGGGGGGCCAGAATGAGCAGTTCTTC
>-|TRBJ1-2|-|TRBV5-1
CASSLTRAYGYTF
TGCGCCAGCAGCTTGACCAGGGCCTATGGCTACACCTTC
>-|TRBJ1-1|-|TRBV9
CASSVGQVTNTEAFF
TGTGCCAGCAGCGTAGGTCAGGTAACGAACACTGAAGCTTTCTTT
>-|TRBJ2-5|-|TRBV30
CAWRKTSGETQYF
TGTGCCTGGAGAAAGACATCAGGGGAGACCCAGTACTTC
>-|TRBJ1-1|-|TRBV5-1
CASSSVPQGTEAFF
TGCGCCAGCAGCTCCGTCCCTCAGGGCACTGAAGCTTTCTTT
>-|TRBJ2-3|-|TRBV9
CASSVGPGTDTQYF
TGTGCCAGCAGCGTAGGGCCCGGCACAGATACGCAGTATTTT
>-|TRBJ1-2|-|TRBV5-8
CASSLSGADYGYTF
TGTGCCAGCAGCCTATCTGGAGCTGACTATGGCTACACCTTC
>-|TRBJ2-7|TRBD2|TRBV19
CASTSGSGVYEQYF
TGTGCCAGTACCTCTGGAAGCGGGGTATACGAGCAGTACTTC
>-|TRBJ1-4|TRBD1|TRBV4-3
CASSPAGGSNEKLFF
TGCGCCAGCAGCCCGGCAGGGGGGTCTAATGAAAAACTGTTTTTT
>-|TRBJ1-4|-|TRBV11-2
CASSFGPRVEKLFF
TGTGCCAGCAGCTTCGGACCCAGGGTTGAAAAACTGTTTTTT
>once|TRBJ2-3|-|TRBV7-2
CASSSVDTQYF
TGTGCCAGCAGCTCAGTCGATACGCAGTATTTT
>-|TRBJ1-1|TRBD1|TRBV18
CASSPPARTGNTEAFF
TGTGCCAGCTCACCACCGGCCAGGACAGGGAACACTGAAGCTTTCTTT
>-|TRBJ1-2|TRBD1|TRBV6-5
CASRQGGDYGYTF
TGTGCCAGTAGACAGGGGGGCGACTATGGCTACACCTTC
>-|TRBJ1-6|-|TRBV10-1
CASSESRNSPLHF
TGCGCCAGCAGTGAGTCCCGTAATTCACCCCTCCACTTT
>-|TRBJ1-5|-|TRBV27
CASSFLGLGQPQHF
TGTGCCAGCAGTTTTTTGGGGCTTGGGCAGCCCCAGCATTTT
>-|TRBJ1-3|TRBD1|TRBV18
CASSPTGGRLAIYF
TGTGCCAGCTCACCGACAGGGGGCCGACTAGCCATATATTTT
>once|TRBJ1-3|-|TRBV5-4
CASSAGLISGNTIYF
TGTGCCAGCAGCGCGGGACTGATCTCTGGAAACACCATATATTTT
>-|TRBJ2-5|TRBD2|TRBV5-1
CASTTGGDSGETQYF
TGCGCCAGCACCACGGGAGGGGATTCCGGAGAGACCCAGTACTTC
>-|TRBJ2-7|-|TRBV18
CASSLYREKEQYF
TGTGCCAGCTCACTTTACCGGGAGAAGGAGCAGTACTTC
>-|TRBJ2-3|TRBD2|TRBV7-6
CASSLGQSGTSGGPDTQYF
TGTGCCAGCAGCTTAGGTCAGTCGGGGACTAGCGGGGGTCCAGATACGCAGTATTTT
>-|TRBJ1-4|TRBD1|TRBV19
CASSIWDRGQEKLFF
TGTGCCAGTAGTATATGGGACAGGGGGCAAGAAAAACTGTTTTTT
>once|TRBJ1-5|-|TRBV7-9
CASSQTQGNSNQPQHF
TGTGCCAGCAGCCAGACACAGGGAAATAGCAATCAGCCCCAGCATTTT
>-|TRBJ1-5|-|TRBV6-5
CASSYSAGEGQPQHF
TGTGCCAGCAGTTACTCGGCCGGGGAGGGTCAGCCCCAGCATTTT